The 4 T cell receptor beta chains in this list originate from one sample, sequenced in a study of CD8 T cells in ankylosing spondylitis. TCRdb re-called the 5' RACE reads through MiXCR, storing one row per CDR3 protein. Of nearly 250,000 distinct CDR3 sequences listed, roughly a third are singletons. Sequencing was done on a sample of blood, either unsorted or a sorted T cell fraction (not recorded which). The receptors shown here come from a male donor with ankylosing spondylitis or in good health (not recorded which).

This clonotype turned up a few times. The V gene is TRBV5-1, the J gene TRBJ2-1; 12 bases fit TRBD2. This CDR3 is 14 amino acids long. Losses at the gene ends were 5 bases for V and 7 bases for J; bases not matched to a gene: 4. Germline V gives CDR1 SGHRS, CDR2 YFSETQ. CDR3 bases: TGCGCCAGCAGGGCGACTAGCGGGGGTAATGAGCAGTTCTTC. Translation gives CASRATSGGNEQFF.

The table lists this clonotype with a few counts. The chain uses TRBV20-1 and TRBJ2-5; 7 bases are a match to TRBD2. In germline, CDR1 is DFQATT, CDR2 SNEGSKA (reference sequence). After removal of 5 bases from V and 1 base from J, the junction contained 13 bases not matched to a gene. This CDR3 spans 16 amino acids. CDR3 DNA sequence: TGCAGTGCTCCGGGGGGAAACCTCCTTTCCCAAGAGACCCAGTACTTC. Its protein product is CSAPGGNLLSQETQYF.

The chain links TRBV6-2 or TRBV6-3 to TRBJ1-5; 7 bases align to TRBD1. The CDR3 loop spans 15 amino acids. Germline lookup yields CDR1 MNHEY and CDR2 SVGEGT. The ends lost 0 bases at V and 7 bases at J; junction bases unmatched: 6. The CDR3 loop is CASSYSSAGGQPQHF. In DNA form, the CDR3 reads TGTGCCAGCAGTTACTCGTCGGCAGGGGGACAGCCCCAGCATTTT.

As concerns this clonotype: At one of its ends the junction is not consistent with the germline gene, which may arise from a read error. The rearrangement joins TRBV20-1 to TRBJ2-1; the D gene could be TRBD1 or TRBD2 (5 bases each). There are 17 residues in the CDR3. Germline V gene lookup returns CDR1 DFQATT and CDR2 SNEGSKA (reference sequence). This CDR3 reads CCARGVVAGWSGNEQFF. The CDR3 DNA reads as TGCTGTGCTAGAGGGGTTGTAGCTGGGTGGTCGGGCAATGAGCAGTTCTTC.